This entry lists 27 T cell receptor beta chains sequenced from one sample in a study of memory CD4+ T cells and cytomegalovirus serostatus. Single viable CD3+CD4+CD8-CD45RO+ cells were sorted as the memory CD4+ T cells. Using immunoSEQ multiplex PCR, the repertoire was profiled, and TCRdb retains in-frame clones only, with some absent. In the table there are about 75,000 clones, roughly 80% of which are singletons. Material for sequencing was memory CD4+ T cells from blood. These receptors were taken from an adult in good health and CMV-seropositive.

The V call is TRBV9, the J call TRBJ2-3, with TRBD2 matching 11 bases. The CDR3 spans 16 residues. From germline, CDR1 is SGDLS and CDR2 YYNGEE. The junction had 4 bases not matched to a gene; V was cut back by 0 bases and J by 4 bases. The CDR3 nucleotides are TGTGCCAGCAGCGTAGTGCTAGCGGGAGGTCCAGATACGCAGTATTTT. Its protein product is CASSVVLAGGPDTQYF.

The rearrangement links TRBV28 to TRBJ1-2, with 9 bases aligning to TRBD1. Per the germline V gene, CDR1 is MDHEN and CDR2 is SYDVKM. Trimming at V came to 8 bases and at J to 5 bases, leaving 6 bases not matched to a gene. CDR3 size: 13 residues. CDR3 in amino acids: CASHGDRGYGYTF. The CDR3 DNA reads as TGTGCCAGCCATGGAGACAGGGGGTATGGCTACACCTTC.

This clone has only a few counts. This rearrangement joins TRBV19 to TRBJ1-1, with a tentative D call TRBD1 (5 bases). Germline CDR1 LNHDA, CDR2 SQIVND (reference sequence). Trimming removed 2 bases from V and 1 base from J, with 11 bases in between. The CDR3 is 15 residues long. CDR3 sequence (DNA): TGTGCCAGTAGTATACCGGGACTCACGAACACTGAAGCTTTCTTT. Its translation: CASSIPGLTNTEAFF.

J is TRBJ2-3 and V is TRBV7-9, with 12 bases that match TRBD2. Per germline, CDR1 SEHNR and CDR2 FQNEAQ (reference sequence). V lost 4 bases and J lost 2; bases outside the gene matches: 4. This CDR3 is built from 16 residues. In DNA, the CDR3 is TGTGCCAGCAGCTCGAGACTAGCGGGGGTCACAGATACGCAGTATTTT. Translating gives CASSSRLAGVTDTQYF.

The V call is TRBV4-1, the J call TRBJ1-1; no reliable D call. Trimming pared 1 base from V and 2 bases from J, leaving 8 bases between. Per germline, CDR1 MGHRA and CDR2 YSYEKL. CDR3 size: 14 residues. The CDR3 spells CASSQGLINTEAFF. DNA of the CDR3: TGCGCCAGCAGCCAAGGTTTGATAAACACTGAAGCTTTCTTT.

The rearrangement links TRBV12-5 to TRBJ2-3; possible D gene TRBD2, 6 bases. Germline loops: CDR1 LGHNT, CDR2 FRNRAP. CDR3 length: 12 amino acids. Trimming took 7 bases from V and 6 from J, leaving 11 bases between them. The CDR3 protein is CASARAGDTQYF. CDR3 coding DNA: TGTGCTAGTGCGCGGGCGGGGGATACGCAGTATTTT.

Regarding this clone: This sample also contains other DNA sequences that code for the same CDR3. The V and J genes are TRBV9 and TRBJ2-1; D is uncertain. Germline loops: CDR1 SGDLS, CDR2 YYNGEE. Trimming removed 4 bases from V and 0 bases from J, with 11 bases in between. The CDR3 loop spans 15 amino acids. CDR3: CASSSRPSSYNEQFF. The CDR3 coding sequence is TGTGCCAGCAGCTCCCGCCCCTCCTCCTACAATGAGCAGTTCTTC.

This clone showed up just a few times. This CDR3 is CASSIVPGSNQPQHF. CDR3 sequence (DNA): TGTGCCAGTAGTATAGTTCCAGGTAGCAATCAGCCCCAGCATTTT. V gene TRBV19 combines with J gene TRBJ1-5; D is unresolved. Per the germline V gene, CDR1 is LNHDA and CDR2 is SQIVND (reference sequence). The CDR3 is 15 amino acids. Trimming pared 1 base from V and 0 bases from J, leaving 7 bases between.

This chain uses TRBV5-1 with TRBJ1-1; D unclear. This CDR3 has 15 residues. Germline V gene data show CDR1 as SGHRS and CDR2 as YFSETQ. Deletions cut 5 bases from V and 1 base from J, with 15 bases between. For the CDR3, the DNA is TGCGCCAGCAGTCTGACCACGCCGGGGAACACTGAAGCTTTCTTT. This gives the protein CASSLTTPGNTEAFF.

This clone was picked up a small number of times. The rearrangement links TRBV18 to TRBJ2-5; D is ambiguous. V gave up 3 bases and J gave up 4 bases, with 12 bases separating them. Germline-derived CDR1 and CDR2 are KGHSH and LQKENI. This CDR3 is 14 amino acids long. In DNA form, the CDR3 reads TGTGCCAGCTCACCCAATTCTAATGCAGAGACCCAGTACTTC. Protein product: CASSPNSNAETQYF.

V is TRBV19 and J is TRBJ1-5; possibly TRBD1 for D (6 bases). Germline-derived CDR1 and CDR2 are LNHDA and SQIVND (reference sequence). Trimming stripped 5 bases from V and 0 bases from J, with 17 bases between. This CDR3 spans 17 amino acids. CDR3 region: CASSPRPGQDSNQPQHF. In nucleotides, the CDR3 is TGTGCCAGTAGTCCCCGACCGGGACAAGATAGCAATCAGCCCCAGCATTTT.

The chain links TRBV5-5 to TRBJ1-3, with D possibly TRBD1 on 6 matching bases. V lost 3 bases, J lost 2 bases, and 6 bases lay in between. The germline V gene has CDR1 SGHKS and CDR2 YYEKEE (reference sequence). The CDR3 covers 13 residues. The CDR3 DNA sequence: TGTGCCAGCAGCTCAGGGGCTGGAAACACCATATATTTT. This codes for CASSSGAGNTIYF.

This chain links TRBV30 with TRBJ1-5; 7 nucleotides match TRBD1. The junction had 4 bases not matched to a gene; V was cut back by 1 base and J by 4 bases. In germline, CDR1 is GTSNPN, CDR2 SVGIG (reference sequence). CDR3 length equals 14 residues. CDR3 DNA: TGTGCCTGGAGTGAGGGACAGATTAATCAGCCCCAGCATTTT. Protein product: CAWSEGQINQPQHF.

This CDR3 reads CATSRGTSGEVQYF. As DNA, the CDR3 is TGTGCCACCAGCAGGGGTACTAGCGGGGAGGTCCAGTACTTC. The chain recombines TRBV15 with TRBJ2-5; 10 bases map to TRBD2. Germline values: CDR1 LNHNV, CDR2 YYDKDF (reference sequence). Trimming cost V 3 bases and J 10 bases; bases outside gene matches: 8. CDR3 size: 14 residues.

This clone has a single count. This chain uses TRBV7-7 with TRBJ2-3; D unresolved. There are 13 residues in the CDR3. Germline V gene lookup returns CDR1 SSHAT and CDR2 FNYEAQ (reference sequence). Trimming took 0 bases from V and 3 from J, leaving 4 bases between them. The CDR3 is CASSLALTDTQYF. In DNA form, the CDR3 reads TGTGCCAGCAGCTTAGCGCTAACAGATACGCAGTATTTT.

V and J are TRBV7-2 and TRBJ1-6, with D perhaps matching TRBD1 (5 bases). The germline V gene encodes CDR1 SGHTA and CDR2 FQGNSA. The CDR3 is made up of 15 amino acids. Between the trimmed V and J ends, which lost 1 base and 9 bases, there was a span of 13 bases. CDR3 coding DNA: TGTGCCAGCAGCTTAGGGGCAGGAGGGACTTCACCCCTCCACTTT. Residues: CASSLGAGGTSPLHF.

The rearrangement uses TRBV6-5 and TRBJ1-1; D gene uncertain. CDR3 length: 11 amino acids. The V and J ends lost 2 bases and 9 bases respectively, with 7 bases between them. Germline lookup yields CDR1 MNHEY and CDR2 SVGAGI. CDR3 residues: CASSYLTQAFF. CDR3 bases: TGTGCCAGCAGTTACCTGACACAAGCTTTCTTT.

V is TRBV19 and J is TRBJ1-1; no clear D. CDR1 and CDR2 from the germline V gene are LNHDA and SQIVND (reference sequence). The CDR3 runs 15 residues. Trimming shortened V by 1 base and J by 1 base, and 10 bases separated the two germline ends. The chain's CDR3 is CASSIVRGGNTEAFF. The CDR3 DNA follows: TGTGCCAGTAGTATAGTGAGAGGTGGGAACACTGAAGCTTTCTTT.

The chain carries TRBV7-8 and TRBJ2-5; TRBD2 matches at 11 bases. With V trimmed by 5 bases and J by 5 bases, 10 bases remained unmatched. CDR3 size: 16 residues. Germline assignment: CDR1 SGHVS and CDR2 FQNEAQ. The CDR3 DNA is TGTGCCAGCAGCCCAGTTGTAGCGGGAGGGCCGGAGACCCAGTACTTC. It is translated as CASSPVVAGGPETQYF.

V usage is TRBV6-5 and J usage is TRBJ2-7, with D possibly matching TRBD1 (6 bases). The CDR3 extends over 13 amino acids. Germline CDR1 and CDR2: MNHEY and SVGAGI. Trimming cost V 6 bases and J 6 bases, with 15 bases left between them. CDR3 DNA sequence: TGTGCCAGCAGCAGGGGAGCGGCGGCCGAGCAGTACTTC. Translated, it gives CASSRGAAAEQYF.

The J gene is TRBJ2-5, the V gene TRBV7-2; D remains unclear. Per germline, CDR1 SGHTA and CDR2 FQGNSA. This CDR3 comprises 13 residues. V was trimmed by 5 bases and J by 0 bases, leaving 7 bases between them. Written as DNA, the CDR3 is TGTGCCAGCAGCCGACGGAACCAAGAGACCCAGTACTTC. Its protein product is CASSRRNQETQYF.

V is TRBV27 and J is TRBJ1-4; D remains unclear. The CDR3 length is 16 residues. The V gene lost 1 base and the J gene lost 2 bases, with 11 bases spanning the gap. Germline-derived CDR1 and CDR2 are MNHEY and SMNVEV (reference sequence). The chain's CDR3 is CASSLFSGNTNEKLFF. CDR3 nucleotide sequence: TGTGCCAGCAGTTTATTCAGTGGCAATACTAATGAAAAACTGTTTTTT.

The chain is built from TRBV29-1 and TRBJ1-5; perhaps TRBD1 as D (5 bases). The CDR3 is made up of 13 amino acids. Germline V gives CDR1 SQVTM, CDR2 ANQGSEA. The germline V and J ends were trimmed by 4 bases and 4 bases, with 11 bases remaining between them. The CDR3 DNA sequence: TGCAGCGTTGCACTGGGACCAAATCAGCCCCAGCATTTT. Translation gives CSVALGPNQPQHF.

This clone came up a few times. The chain couples TRBV5-4 to TRBJ1-1, with 7 bases that match TRBD1. The V gene's germline CDR1 is SGHNT and CDR2 YYREEE (reference sequence). The CDR3 extends over 14 amino acids. Losses at the gene ends were 4 bases for V and 7 bases for J; bases not matched to a gene: 10. For the CDR3, the DNA is TGTGCCAGCAGCGCGGCGGGACAGTGGAGTGAAGCTTTCTTT. Translation gives CASSAAGQWSEAFF.

By sample share, this clone is medium-sized (0.01 to 0.1%). V gene TRBV4-1 combines with J gene TRBJ2-5; tentatively, D is TRBD1 or TRBD2 (5 bases each). The V gene lost 1 base and the J gene lost 3 bases, with 6 bases spanning the gap. Germline CDR1 is MGHRA and CDR2 is YSYEKL. This CDR3 has 13 residues. The CDR3 DNA reads as TGCGCCAGCAGCCAAGTGGGGGAAGAGACCCAGTACTTC. Encoded protein: CASSQVGEETQYF.

This chain links TRBV11-3 with TRBJ2-2; TRBD2 matches at 7 bases. CDR3 size: 16 residues. Germline lookup yields CDR1 SGHNT and CDR2 YENEEA. V lost 6 bases, J lost 1 base, and 8 bases stayed unmatched. The CDR3 nucleotides are TGTGCCAGCAGGGTTTCGGGACTACGGAACACCGGGGAGCTGTTTTTT. Translated: CASRVSGLRNTGELFF.

This clone was counted once. The chain recombines TRBV2 with TRBJ1-2; no definite D call. The length of the CDR3 is 13 residues. Germline assignment: CDR1 SNHLY and CDR2 FYNNEI. V was cut by 7 bases and J by 2 bases, with 11 bases left in between. CDR3 amino acids: CASKVRQNYGYTF. CDR3 bases: TGTGCCAGCAAGGTTCGGCAGAACTATGGCTACACCTTC.